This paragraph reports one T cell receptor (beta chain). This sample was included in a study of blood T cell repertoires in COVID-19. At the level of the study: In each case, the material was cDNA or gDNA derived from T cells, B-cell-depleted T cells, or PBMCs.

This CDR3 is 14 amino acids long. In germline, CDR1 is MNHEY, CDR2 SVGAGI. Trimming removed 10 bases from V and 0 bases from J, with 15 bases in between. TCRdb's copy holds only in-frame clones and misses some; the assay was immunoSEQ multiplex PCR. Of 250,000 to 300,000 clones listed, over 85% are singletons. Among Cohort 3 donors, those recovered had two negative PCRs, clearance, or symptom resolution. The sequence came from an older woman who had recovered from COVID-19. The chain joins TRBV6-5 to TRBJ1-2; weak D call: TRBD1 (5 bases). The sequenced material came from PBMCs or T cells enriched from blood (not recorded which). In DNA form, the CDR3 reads TGTGCCACTAGACAGAACCAAGCTAACTATGGCTACACCTTC. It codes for CATRQNQANYGYTF.